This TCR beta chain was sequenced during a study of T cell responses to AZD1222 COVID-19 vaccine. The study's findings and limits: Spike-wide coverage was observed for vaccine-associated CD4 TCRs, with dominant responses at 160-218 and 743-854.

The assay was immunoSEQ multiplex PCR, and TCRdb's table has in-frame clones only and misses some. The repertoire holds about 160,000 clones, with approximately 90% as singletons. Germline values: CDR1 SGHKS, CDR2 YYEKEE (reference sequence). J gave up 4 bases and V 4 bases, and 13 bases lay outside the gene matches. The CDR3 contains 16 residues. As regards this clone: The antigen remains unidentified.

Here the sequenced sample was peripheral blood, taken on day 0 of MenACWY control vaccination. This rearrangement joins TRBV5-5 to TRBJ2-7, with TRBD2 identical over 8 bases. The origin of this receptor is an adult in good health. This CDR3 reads CASSPPPVTSVYEQYF. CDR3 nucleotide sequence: TGTGCCAGCAGCCCCCCGCCCGTGACTAGCGTGTACGAGCAGTACTTC.